This is a list of T cell receptor beta chains from one sample in a study of cytomegalovirus exposure and HLA in healthy donors. Some clones are missing from TCRdb's copy, which holds only in-frame ones; the method was immunoSEQ multiplex PCR. Its listing shows fewer than 85,000 clones. The sequencing sample was made of PBMCs. Receptor source: a female donor in good health and CMV-seropositive. Both conserved end residues are part of each CDR3. A D gene is named only where the DNA matches it firmly.

d_call | j_call | v_call | cdr3_nt | cdr3_aa
TRBD2 | TRBJ2-2 | TRBV9 | TGTGCCAGCAGCGTAGGACTAGCGGGGAACACCGGGGAGCTGTTTTTT | CASSVGLAGNTGELFF
TRBD2 | TRBJ2-2 | TRBV7-9 | TGTGCCAGCAGCTCTCCCCTAGCGGGGGGGCCCACCGGGGAGCTGTTTTTT | CASSSPLAGGPTGELFF
TRBD1 | TRBJ1-1 | TRBV28 | TGTGCCAGCAGTTCGCTTAGGACAGGGCGCCTGAACACTGAAGCTTTCTTT | CASSSLRTGRLNTEAFF
TRBD1 | TRBJ1-1 | TRBV29-1 | TGCAGCGCTAGAGGACAGGGGTTGAACACTGAAGCTTTCTTT | CSARGQGLNTEAFF
TRBD1 | TRBJ2-1 | TRBV7-9 | TGTGCCAGCAGCTTACCCCGGGACAGGGGTTTCAATGAGCAGTTCTTC | CASSLPRDRGFNEQFF
NA | TRBJ2-7 | TRBV18 | TGTGCCAGCTCACCGTTCGGCCGAAACAAGGAGGCTAACGAGCAGTACTTC | CASSPFGRNKEANEQYF
TRBD1 | TRBJ1-2 | TRBV18 | TGTGCCAGCTCAACTTACGCAGACAGGGCTGTCTATGGCTACACCTTC | CASSTYADRAVYGYTF
TRBD1 | TRBJ2-3 | TRBV7-9 | TGTGCCAGCAGCCTAGGAGACAGGGGGCATAGAGATACGCAGTATTTT | CASSLGDRGHRDTQYF
TRBD2 | TRBJ2-7 | TRBV5-1 | TGCGCCAGCAGCTTGACTAGCGGAAACTACGAGCAGTACTTC | CASSLTSGNYEQYF
TRBD1 | TRBJ1-4 | TRBV5-1 | TGCGCCAGCAGCTCACAGGGGACAACTAATGAAAAACTGTTTTTT | CASSSQGTTNEKLFF
NA | TRBJ2-1 | TRBV20-1 | TGCAGTGCTAGATTAACGGTTGAGCAGTTCTTC | CSARLTVEQFF
TRBD1 | TRBJ1-2 | TRBV4-3 | TGCGCCAGCAGCCAAGACGGGACAGGGGTTCGCTACACCTTC | CASSQDGTGVRYTF
TRBD1 | TRBJ1-5 | TRBV6-6 | TGTGCCAGCAATCGACAGGGGGCGGAGGCTCAGCCCCAGCATTTT | CASNRQGAEAQPQHF
NA | TRBJ1-4 | TRBV6-6 | TGTGCCAGCAGTTACTCCCCGGTGAATAATGAAAAACTGTTTTTT | CASSYSPVNNEKLFF
NA | TRBJ2-5 | TRBV7-2 | TGTGCCAGCAGCCCTCGAGCGGCTAGTCTCTTGGAGACCCAGTACTTC | CASSPRAASLLETQYF
NA | TRBJ1-1 | TRBV27 | TGTGCCAGCAGTTTAATCGCGGGTTCAGAAGCTTTCTTT | CASSLIAGSEAFF
NA | TRBJ2-3 | TRBV6-5 | TGTGCCAGCAGTTACTCCGGGGGAACAGATACGCAGTATTTT | CASSYSGGTDTQYF
NA | TRBJ1-2 | TRBV19 | TGTGCCAGTAGTTTGGCGGCAGGGTCCTATGGCTACACCTTC | CASSLAAGSYGYTF
NA | TRBJ1-1 | TRBV7-4 | TGTGCCAGCAGCTTGGTCAGGATGAACACTGAAGCTTTCTTT | CASSLVRMNTEAFF
NA | TRBJ2-3 | TRBV7-9 | TGTGCCAGCAGCTGGACCGGGGCAGATACGCAGTATTTT | CASSWTGADTQYF
TRBD1 | TRBJ2-5 | TRBV29-1 | TGCAGCGTTGTCGGGACAGGCGGGGTCGAGACCCAGTACTTC | CSVVGTGGVETQYF
TRBD2 | TRBJ2-1 | TRBV5-1 | TGCGCCAGCAGCTTGGTCGGGACTAGCGGCTACAATGAGCAGTTCTTC | CASSLVGTSGYNEQFF
TRBD1 | TRBJ2-7 | TRBV19 | TGTGCCAGTGGACAGGGGAAATACGAGCAGTACTTC | CASGQGKYEQYF
TRBD1 | TRBJ2-7 | TRBV5-1 | TGCGCCAGCAGCTCAATGTCCAGGGGGCTAAGAGCCTACGAGCAGTACTTC | CASSSMSRGLRAYEQYF
TRBD2 | TRBJ2-1 | TRBV28 | TGTGCCAGCATCCCCGCGGCTAGCGGGAGGGGCCATGAGCAGTTCTTC | CASIPAASGRGHEQFF
NA | TRBJ2-7 | TRBV29-1 | TGCAGCGCGGGGGACTCCTACGAGCAGTACTTC | CSAGDSYEQYF
NA | TRBJ1-2 | TRBV5-1 | TGCGCCAGCAGCTTGGCCTCCGATGGCTACACCTTC | CASSLASDGYTF
NA | TRBJ2-1 | TRBV19 | TGTGCCAGTACCCCCAACTCCCGAACCCACTCCTACAATGAGCAGTTCTTC | CASTPNSRTHSYNEQFF
NA | TRBJ2-5 | TRBV6-1 | TGTGCCAGCAGTGAAGCTAGGGCAGGGGCTCGGGAGACCCAGTACTTC | CASSEARAGARETQYF
TRBD2 | TRBJ2-2 | TRBV25-1 | TGTGCCAGCAGGGGACTAGCGGGGGAGAACACCGGGGAGCTGTTTTTT | CASRGLAGENTGELFF
TRBD1 | TRBJ2-7 | TRBV19 | TGTGCCAGTAGTATCGGGGACAGGGTCTACGAGCAGTACTTC | CASSIGDRVYEQYF
TRBD2 | TRBJ2-2 | TRBV19 | TGTGCCAGTGATCTGACCGGGACCGGGAGGACCGGGGAGCTGTTTTTT | CASDLTGTGRTGELFF
TRBD1 | TRBJ1-5 | TRBV19 | TGTGCCAGTAGTAGTGGCCGCGGGACAGGGAATCAGCCCCAGCATTTT | CASSSGRGTGNQPQHF
TRBD1 | TRBJ1-2 | TRBV28 | TGTGCCAGCAGTCAGCCGGGACAGGCCTATGGCTACACCTTC | CASSQPGQAYGYTF
NA | TRBJ2-7 | TRBV27 | TGTGCCAGCAGTTTAACCGGTGCCTACGAGCAGTACTTC | CASSLTGAYEQYF
TRBD1 | TRBJ2-1 | TRBV7-6 | TGTGCCAGCAGCACACGGGACAGGGGTAACAATGAGCAGTTCTTC | CASSTRDRGNNEQFF
TRBD2 | TRBJ2-7 | TRBV2 | TGTGCCACCAAACGGACAGCGGGGGAGTACGAGCAGTACTTC | CATKRTAGEYEQYF
NA | TRBJ1-5 | TRBV6-4 | TGTGCCAGCAGTGACGAAGCGGCATCGCGCAATCAGCCCCAGCATTTT | CASSDEAASRNQPQHF
TRBD1 | TRBJ2-7 | TRBV5-1 | TGCGCCAGCAGCGGATGGACAGGGGCCTACGAGCAGTACTTC | CASSGWTGAYEQYF
NA | TRBJ2-5 | TRBV28 | TGTGCCAGCAGTTTAGAGGAGAAGTACTTC | CASSLEEKYF
NA | TRBJ2-7 | TRBV7-2 | TGTGCCAGCAGCCTCCTGGGCCACTTATACGAGCAGTACTTC | CASSLLGHLYEQYF
NA | TRBJ2-7 | TRBV7-9 | TGTGCCAGCAGCGCCCTGAGATTAAGCTCCTACGAGCAGTACTTC | CASSALRLSSYEQYF
TRBD2 | TRBJ2-3 | TRBV5-1 | TGCGCCAGCACCGAAGAACTAGCGGGGGGGGTTGTAGATACGCAGTATTTT | CASTEELAGGVVDTQYF
TRBD1 | TRBJ1-5 | TRBV7-9 | TGTGCCAGCAGCCCGACAGGGTTTGGGCAGCCCCAGCATTTT | CASSPTGFGQPQHF
TRBD2 | TRBJ2-1 | TRBV11-2 | TGTGCCAGCAGCTCTAGCGGGAAGGGTTACAATGAGCAGTTCTTC | CASSSSGKGYNEQFF
NA | TRBJ2-7 | TRBV28 | TGTGCCAGCAGGCAGACAGGAGCCTACGAGCAGTACTTC | CASRQTGAYEQYF
NA | TRBJ2-5 | TRBV28 | TGTGCCAGCAGTGTCACCCGCCAGATGCAGTACTTC | CASSVTRQMQYF
TRBD2 | TRBJ2-5 | TRBV9 | TGTGCCAGCAGCGCCGTCAGCGGGAGGTCCCAAGAGACCCAGTACTTC | CASSAVSGRSQETQYF
NA | TRBJ2-7 | TRBV15 | TGTGCCACCAGCAGACTCAGGGGCTACGAGCAGTACTTC | CATSRLRGYEQYF
TRBD1 | TRBJ1-2 | TRBV5-1 | TGCGCCAGCAGCCCCGACAGGGTATATGGCTACACCTTC | CASSPDRVYGYTF
TRBD1 | TRBJ2-7 | TRBV15 | TGTGCCACCAGCAGAGAGGGACAGGAAAGCTCCTACGAGCAGTACTTC | CATSREGQESSYEQYF
TRBD1 | TRBJ2-7 | TRBV4-1 | TGCGCCAGCAGCCAACGGGACAGGGGATACGAGCAGTACTTC | CASSQRDRGYEQYF
TRBD1 | TRBJ2-5 | TRBV5-1 | TGCGCCAGCAGCTTGGGGCTTGGGACAGGAGAAGAGACCCAGTACTTC | CASSLGLGTGEETQYF